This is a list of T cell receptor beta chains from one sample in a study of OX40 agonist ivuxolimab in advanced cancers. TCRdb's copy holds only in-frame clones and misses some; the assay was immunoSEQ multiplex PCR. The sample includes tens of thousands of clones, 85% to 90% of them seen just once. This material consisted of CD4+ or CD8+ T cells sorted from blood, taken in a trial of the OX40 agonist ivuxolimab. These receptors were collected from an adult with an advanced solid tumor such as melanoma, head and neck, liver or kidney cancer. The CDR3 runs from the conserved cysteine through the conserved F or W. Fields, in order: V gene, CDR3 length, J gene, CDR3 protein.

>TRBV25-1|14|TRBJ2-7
CASMTNLGYYEQYF
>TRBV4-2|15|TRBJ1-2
CASSQSWEGEVGYTF
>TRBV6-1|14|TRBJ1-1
CASISRGLNTEAFF
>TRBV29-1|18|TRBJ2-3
CSVDTFGTSGLSTDTQYF
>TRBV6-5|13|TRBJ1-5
CASSSWINQPQHF
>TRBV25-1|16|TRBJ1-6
CASSASGDFYNSPLHF
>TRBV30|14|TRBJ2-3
CAWSIGLAADTQYF
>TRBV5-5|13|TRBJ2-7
CASSSKRTGEQYF
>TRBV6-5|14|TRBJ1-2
CASSYGGQPYGYTF
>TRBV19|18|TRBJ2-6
CASSIGTGGMSGANVLTF
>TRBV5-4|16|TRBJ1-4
CASKRQGTATNEKLFF
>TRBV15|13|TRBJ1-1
CATTLSRGLRAFF
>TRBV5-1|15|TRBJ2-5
CASSLAADTQETQYF
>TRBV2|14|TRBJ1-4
CASRETTGNEKLFF
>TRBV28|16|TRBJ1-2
CASSLNWVGTGHGYTF
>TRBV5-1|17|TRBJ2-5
CASSFERGGGGGETQYF
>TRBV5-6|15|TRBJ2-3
CASSGQGLAPDTQYF
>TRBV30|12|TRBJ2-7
CAWTRVRHEQYF
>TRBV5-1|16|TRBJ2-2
CASSLPQGPSTGELFF
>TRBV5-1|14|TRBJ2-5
CASSSLGGVETQYF
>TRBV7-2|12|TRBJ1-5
CASSTRQGPQHF
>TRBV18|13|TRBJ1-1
CASSHRDALESFF
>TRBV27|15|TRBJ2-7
CASSLGQGLAYEQYF
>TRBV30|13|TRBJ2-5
CAWSVSGLAKQYF
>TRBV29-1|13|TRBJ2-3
CSSRQGSTDTQYF
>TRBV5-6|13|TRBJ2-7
CASSLEGLYEQYF
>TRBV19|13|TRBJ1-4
CASSIEPAEKLFF
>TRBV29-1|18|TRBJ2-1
CSVEALITVVGEYNEQFF
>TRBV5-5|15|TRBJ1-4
CASSIRTLGGEKLFF
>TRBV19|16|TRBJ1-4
CASSFTGTGVNEKLFF
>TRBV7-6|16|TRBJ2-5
CASSSRKGRGLETQYF
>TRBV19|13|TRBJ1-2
CASLLGSFYGYTF
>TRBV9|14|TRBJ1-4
CASSVDNYEEKLFF
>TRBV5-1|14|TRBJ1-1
CASSKGQVNTEAFF
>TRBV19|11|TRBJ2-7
CASSAHYEQYF
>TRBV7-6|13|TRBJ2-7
CASSLALGGEQYF
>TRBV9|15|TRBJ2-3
CASSVEIRGQDTQYF
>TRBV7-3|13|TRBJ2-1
CASSLTAGFEQFF
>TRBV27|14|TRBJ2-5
CASRKTGIKETQYF
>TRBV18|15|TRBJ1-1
CASSADAWKGTEAFF
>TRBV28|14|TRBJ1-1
CASSATGANTEAFF
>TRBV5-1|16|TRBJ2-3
CASSWVGTRYTDTQYF
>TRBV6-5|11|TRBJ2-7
CAIGQLGEQYF
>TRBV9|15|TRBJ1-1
CASSVEAGSNTEAFF
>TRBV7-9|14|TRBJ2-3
CASSRLGSEDTQYF
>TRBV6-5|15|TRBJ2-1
CASSPNPRKGNEQFF
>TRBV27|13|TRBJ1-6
CASSRQTNSPLHF
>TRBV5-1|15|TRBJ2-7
CASSPGQGLSYEQYF
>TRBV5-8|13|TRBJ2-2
CASSLYGTGELFF
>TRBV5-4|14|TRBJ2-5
CASSRLASQETQYF
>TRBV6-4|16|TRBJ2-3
CASSDSPGGGTDTQYF
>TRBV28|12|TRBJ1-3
CASRGPGNTIYF
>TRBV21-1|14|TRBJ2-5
CASSYVAGPETQYF
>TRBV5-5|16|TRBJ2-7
CASSSGGLFSVWEQYF
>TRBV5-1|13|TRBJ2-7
CASSSLSSYEQYF
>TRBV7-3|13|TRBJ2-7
CASSLSQGTEQYF
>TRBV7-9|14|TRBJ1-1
CASSLAYSGGRAFF
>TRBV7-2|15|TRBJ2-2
CARSESGHNTGELFF